What follows are 21 T cell receptor beta chains derived from one specimen sequenced in a study of blood T cell repertoires in COVID-19. The repertoire was sequenced with immunoSEQ multiplex PCR; TCRdb's copy has only in-frame clones and lacks some. The sample consists of 200,000 to 250,000 clones, approximately 90% of them appearing once. Sequencing was carried out using PBMCs or T cells enriched from blood (not recorded which). Receptor source: a man aged 25 to 40 who had recovered from COVID-19.

The J gene is TRBJ2-5, the V gene TRBV19, with D perhaps TRBD2 (5 bases). V was shortened by 5 bases and J by 5 bases, with 18 bases between the two germline ends. The CDR3 runs to 15 residues. Germline CDR1 is LNHDA and CDR2 is SQIVND (reference sequence). In nucleotides, the CDR3 is TGTGCCAGTAGTCCTACTAGTACTACCGTGGAGACCCAGTACTTC. Residues: CASSPTSTTVETQYF. Full variable domain (missing parts from reference TRBV19 and TRBJ2-5): DGGITQSPKYLFRKEGQNVTLSCEQNLNHDAMYWYRQDPGQGLRLIYYSQIVNDFQKGDIAEGYSVSREKKESFPLTVTSAQKNPTAFYLCASSPTSTTVETQYFGPGTRLLVL.

The rearrangement links TRBV9 to TRBJ2-2; D uncertain. The germline CDR1 and CDR2 sequences are SGDLS and YYNGEE. Trimming removed 6 bases at V and 7 bases at J, with 7 bases between. The CDR3 consists of 11 residues. The CDR3 sequence is CASNNDGELFF. In nucleotides, the CDR3 is TGTGCCAGCAACAACGACGGGGAGCTGTTTTTT. The whole variable domain, filled in from reference TRBV9 and TRBJ2-2, reads DSGVTQTPKHLITATGQRVTLRCSPRSGDLSVYWYQQSLDQGLQFLIQYYNGEERAKGNILERFSAQQFPDLHSELNLSSLELGDSALYFCASNNDGELFFGEGSRLTVL.

The chain is built from TRBV7-9 and TRBJ1-2, with a possible D match to TRBD1 (6 bases). The V end was cut by 4 bases, the J end by 4 bases, with 22 bases between. The CDR3 extends over 17 amino acids. From germline, CDR1 is SEHNR and CDR2 FQNEAQ (reference sequence). CDR3 coding DNA: TGTGCCAGCAGCTCCCAAGGGGGTGGACGGGCCCTCTATGGCTACACCTTC. This encodes CASSSQGGGRALYGYTF.

This sequence joins TRBV5-1 and TRBJ1-5, with a weak D call TRBD1 (5 bases). The CDR3 extends over 14 amino acids. The ends were cut back, 0 bases at V and 5 bases at J, with 9 bases in the middle. Per the germline V gene, CDR1 is SGHRS and CDR2 is YFSETQ. The CDR3 DNA is TGCGCCAGCAGCTTGGGTGGGGGGGATCAGCCCCAGCATTTT. It is translated as CASSLGGGDQPQHF. Based on the CDR3 plus reference TRBV5-1 and TRBJ1-5, the full variable domain is KAGVTQTPRYLIKTRGQQVTLSCSPISGHRSVSWYQQTPGQGLQFLFEYFSETQRNKGNFPGRFSGRQFSNSRSEMNVSTLELGDSALYLCASSLGGGDQPQHFGDGTRLSIL.

V usage is TRBV15 and J usage is TRBJ2-7, with D unclear. With 0 bases removed from V and 3 bases from J, the gap between germline ends came to 6 bases. This CDR3 spans 13 amino acids. Germline V gives CDR1 LNHNV, CDR2 YYDKDF (reference sequence). This CDR3 reads CATSRDHGYEQYF. As DNA, the CDR3 is TGTGCCACCAGCAGAGATCACGGCTACGAGCAGTACTTC.

The J gene is TRBJ2-2, the V gene TRBV10-2; 12 nucleotides line up with TRBD2. This CDR3 spans 15 amino acids. Germline V gene lookup returns CDR1 WSHSY and CDR2 SAAADI. Unmatched junction bases numbered 2, after V lost 4 bases and J lost 5 bases. CDR3 in amino acids: CASSALAGGTGELFF. CDR3 DNA: TGCGCCAGCAGTGCACTAGCGGGAGGTACCGGGGAGCTGTTTTTT.

This clone appeared once. The V and J genes are TRBV7-2 and TRBJ2-2, with D maybe TRBD2 (6 bases). V was trimmed by 2 bases and J by 5 bases, leaving 15 bases between them. This CDR3 has 16 residues. Germline V gene lookup returns CDR1 SGHTA and CDR2 FQGNSA. The CDR3 reads CASSLLPESGTGELFF. The CDR3 DNA sequence: TGTGCCAGCAGCTTACTGCCCGAAAGCGGGACCGGGGAGCTGTTTTTT.

This clone has only a few counts. The J gene is TRBJ1-2, the V gene TRBV11-2, with D unclear. V was shortened by 0 bases and J by 6 bases, with 11 bases between the two germline ends. Germline CDR1 SGHAT, CDR2 FQNNGV. The CDR3 is made up of 14 amino acids. The chain's CDR3 is CASSLDRSSNGYTF. DNA for the CDR3: TGTGCCAGCAGCTTAGATAGGAGCTCCAATGGCTACACCTTC.

This CDR3 is CAISESSGSADTQYF. In DNA, the CDR3 is TGTGCCATCAGTGAGTCGAGCGGGAGTGCAGATACGCAGTATTTT. The chain links TRBV10-3 to TRBJ2-3; TRBD2 matches 8 bases. The CDR3 is 15 amino acids. The V and J ends lost 0 bases and 4 bases, in that order; junction bases with no gene match: 3. Germline V gene sequence: CDR1 ENHRY, CDR2 SYGVKD.

The chain combines TRBV30 with TRBJ1-6; perhaps TRBD1 as D (5 bases). The ends were cut back, 5 bases at V and 11 bases at J, with 7 bases in the middle. The CDR3 has 10 residues. In germline, CDR1 is GTSNPN, CDR2 SVGIG (reference sequence). Written as DNA, the CDR3 is TGTGCCTGGGGGGCAACACCCCTCCACTTT. This translates into CAWGATPLHF.

This chain joins TRBV3-1 (or the pseudogene TRBV3-2) and TRBJ2-7; 11 nucleotides match TRBD1. CDR1 and CDR2 from the germline V gene are LGHDT and YNNKEL (reference sequence). The CDR3 is made up of 14 amino acids. V gave up 4 bases and J gave up 6 bases; unmatched junction bases: 5. The DNA for the CDR3 is TGTGCCAGCAGCCTAGAGGGGACAGGGGGCGAGCAGTACTTC. It codes for CASSLEGTGGEQYF.

V usage is TRBV10-3 and J usage is TRBJ2-3, with D possibly matching TRBD2 (7 bases). The germline V and J ends were trimmed by 10 bases and 1 base, with 18 bases remaining between them. Germline CDR1 reads ENHRY; CDR2 reads SYGVKD. The CDR3 is 15 residues long. The CDR3 bases are TGTGCCACCCGAGGGGGGGATTGGGGCACAGATACGCAGTATTTT. It codes for CATRGGDWGTDTQYF.

CDR3 sequence (DNA): TGTGCCAGCAGTTTCGAGGATGGAAACACCATATATTTT. This translates into CASSFEDGNTIYF. The V call is TRBV28, the J call TRBJ1-3; the D is unclear. V was cut by 3 bases and J by 3 bases, with 6 bases left in between. CDR1 MDHEN and CDR2 SYDVKM come from the germline V gene. This CDR3 is built from 13 residues.

The V call is TRBV27, the J call TRBJ1-1, with 7 bases aligning to TRBD1. This CDR3 is 15 amino acids long. Germline V CDR1 and CDR2: MNHEY, SMNVEV (reference sequence). Losses at the gene ends were 5 bases for V and 4 bases for J; bases not matched to a gene: 10. The CDR3 region has the DNA TGTGCCAGCAGTATAGGACAGGTGGGGGGCACTGAAGCTTTCTTT. Protein product: CASSIGQVGGTEAFF.

The genes are TRBV14 and TRBJ2-7; D might be TRBD2 (6 bases). Trimming cost V 4 bases and J 10 bases, with 14 bases left between them. This CDR3 is built from 12 residues. Germline CDR1 reads SGHDN; CDR2 reads FVKESK. The CDR3 reads CASSRQTGAQYF. The CDR3 nucleotides are TGTGCCAGCAGCCGCCAAACGGGAGCCCAGTACTTC.

The chain joins TRBV2 to TRBJ1-3, with D perhaps TRBD1 (5 bases). V lost 10 bases to trimming and J lost 0 bases, with 16 bases between them. This CDR3 is built from 15 residues. CDR1 is SNHLY and CDR2 is FYNNEI in the germline V gene. Here the CDR3 DNA reads TGTGCCAACGGAGCAGACAGCACCTCTGGAAACACCATATATTTT. It is translated as CANGADSTSGNTIYF.

This chain uses TRBV2 with TRBJ2-7; TRBD2 agrees at 11 bases. This CDR3 has 17 residues. Per germline, CDR1 SNHLY and CDR2 FYNNEI. After removal of 4 bases from V and 0 bases from J, the junction contained 8 bases not matched to a gene. The CDR3 nucleotides are TGTGCCAGCAGTGCTGTGACTAGCGGGGCGAGCTCCTACGAGCAGTACTTC. Translated, it gives CASSAVTSGASSYEQYF.

The V and J genes are TRBV7-9 and TRBJ2-7; D remains unclear. The CDR3 has 15 amino acids. Germline lookup yields CDR1 SEHNR and CDR2 FQNEAQ (reference sequence). V lost 2 bases and J 0 bases, leaving 11 bases between the germline ends. The CDR3 coding sequence is TGTGCCAGCAGCTTAAGCGACGACCGCTCCTACGAGCAGTACTTC. Translating it yields CASSLSDDRSYEQYF. Full variable domain (missing parts from reference TRBV7-9 and TRBJ2-7): DTGVSQNPRHKITKRGQNVTFRCDPISEHNRLYWYRQTLGQGPEFLTYFQNEAQLEKSRLLSDRFSAERPKGSFSTLEIQRTEQGDSAMYLCASSLSDDRSYEQYFGPGTRLTVT.

The rearrangement joins TRBV6-2 or TRBV6-3 to TRBJ2-1; 8 positions match TRBD2. The trim removed 5 bases at V and 6 bases at J, leaving 6 bases unmatched. Germline values: CDR1 MNHEY, CDR2 SVGEGT. The CDR3 length is 14 residues. CDR3 protein: CASSPGTSLNEQFF. CDR3 sequence (DNA): TGTGCCAGCAGTCCCGGGACTAGTCTCAATGAGCAGTTCTTC.

This rearrangement joins TRBV30 to TRBJ2-7, with 8 nucleotides matching TRBD1. Germline assignment: CDR1 GTSNPN and CDR2 SVGIG (reference sequence). This CDR3 contains 13 residues. Trimming cost V 5 bases and J 7 bases; bases outside gene matches: 10. The CDR3 bases are TGTGCCTGGGGAAGACAGGGGTTGGGGGAGCAGTACTTC. This sequence encodes CAWGRQGLGEQYF.

Here the CDR3 DNA reads TGTGCCAGCAGTGAAATTCAGGGACAGGGATCCTACGAGCAGTACTTC. It specifies CASSEIQGQGSYEQYF. This rearrangement joins TRBV25-1 to TRBJ2-7, with 9 bases identical to TRBD1. The junction had 6 bases not matched to a gene; V was cut back by 2 bases and J by 1 base. Germline lookup yields CDR1 MGHDK and CDR2 SYGVNS. The CDR3 covers 16 residues.